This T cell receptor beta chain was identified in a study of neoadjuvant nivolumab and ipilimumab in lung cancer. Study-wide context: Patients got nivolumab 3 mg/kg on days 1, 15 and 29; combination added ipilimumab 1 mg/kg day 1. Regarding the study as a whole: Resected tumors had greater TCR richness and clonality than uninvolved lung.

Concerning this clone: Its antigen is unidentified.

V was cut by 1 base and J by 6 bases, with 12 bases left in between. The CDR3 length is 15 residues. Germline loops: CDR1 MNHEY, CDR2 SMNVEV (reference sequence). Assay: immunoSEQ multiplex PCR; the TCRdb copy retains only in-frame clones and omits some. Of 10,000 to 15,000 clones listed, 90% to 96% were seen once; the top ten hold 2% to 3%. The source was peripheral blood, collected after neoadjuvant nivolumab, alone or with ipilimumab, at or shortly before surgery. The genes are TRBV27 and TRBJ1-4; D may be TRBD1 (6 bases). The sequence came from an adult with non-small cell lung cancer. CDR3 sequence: CASSLWGQTDEKLFF. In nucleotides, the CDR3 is TGTGCCAGCAGTTTATGGGGGCAGACGGATGAAAAACTGTTTTTT.